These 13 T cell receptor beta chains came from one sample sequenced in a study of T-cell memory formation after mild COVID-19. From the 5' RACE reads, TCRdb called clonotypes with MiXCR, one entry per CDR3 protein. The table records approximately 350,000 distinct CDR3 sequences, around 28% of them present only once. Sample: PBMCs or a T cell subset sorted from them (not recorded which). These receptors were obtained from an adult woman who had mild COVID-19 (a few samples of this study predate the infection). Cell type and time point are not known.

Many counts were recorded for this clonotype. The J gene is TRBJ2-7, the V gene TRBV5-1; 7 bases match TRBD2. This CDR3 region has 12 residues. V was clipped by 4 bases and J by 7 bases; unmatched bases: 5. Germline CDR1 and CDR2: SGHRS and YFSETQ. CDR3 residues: CASSVGGGEQYF. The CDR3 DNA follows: TGCGCCAGCAGCGTCGGGGGAGGGGAGCAGTACTTC.

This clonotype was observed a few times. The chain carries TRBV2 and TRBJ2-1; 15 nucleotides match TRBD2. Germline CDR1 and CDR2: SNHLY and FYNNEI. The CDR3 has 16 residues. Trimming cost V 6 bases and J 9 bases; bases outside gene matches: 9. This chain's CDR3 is CASRPAGTSGGSEQFF. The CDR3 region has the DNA TGTGCCAGCAGGCCCGCCGGGACTAGCGGGGGGAGTGAGCAGTTCTTC.

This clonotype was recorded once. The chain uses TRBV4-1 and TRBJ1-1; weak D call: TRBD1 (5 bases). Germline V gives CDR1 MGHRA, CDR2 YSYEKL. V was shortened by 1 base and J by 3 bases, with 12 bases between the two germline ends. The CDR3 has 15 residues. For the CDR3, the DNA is TGCGCCAGCAGCCAAGTTTGGCAGGGTCACACTGAAGCTTTCTTT. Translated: CASSQVWQGHTEAFF.

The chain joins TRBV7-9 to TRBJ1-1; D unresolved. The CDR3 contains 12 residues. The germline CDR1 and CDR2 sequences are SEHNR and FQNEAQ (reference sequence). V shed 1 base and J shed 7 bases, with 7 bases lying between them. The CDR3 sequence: CASSLVPSEAFF. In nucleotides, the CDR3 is TGTGCCAGCAGCTTAGTTCCCAGTGAAGCTTTCTTT.

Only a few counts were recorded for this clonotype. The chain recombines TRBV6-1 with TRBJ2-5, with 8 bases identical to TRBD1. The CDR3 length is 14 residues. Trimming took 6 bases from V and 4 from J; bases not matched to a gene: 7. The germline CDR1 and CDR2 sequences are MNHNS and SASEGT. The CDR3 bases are TGTGCCAGCAGGGGGAACAGGGGGATAGAGACCCAGTACTTC. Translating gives CASRGNRGIETQYF.

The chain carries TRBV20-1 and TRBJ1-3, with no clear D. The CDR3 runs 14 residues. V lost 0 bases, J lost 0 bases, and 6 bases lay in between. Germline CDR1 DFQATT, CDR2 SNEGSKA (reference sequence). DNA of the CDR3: TGCAGTGCTAGAGATGGGCGCTCTGGAAACACCATATATTTT. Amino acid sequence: CSARDGRSGNTIYF.

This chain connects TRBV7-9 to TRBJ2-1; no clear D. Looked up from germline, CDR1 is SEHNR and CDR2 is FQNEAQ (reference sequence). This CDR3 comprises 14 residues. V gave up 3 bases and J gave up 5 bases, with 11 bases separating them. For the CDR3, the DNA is TGTGCCAGCAGCTTCTCTACCCAGGACAATGAGCAGTTCTTC. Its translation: CASSFSTQDNEQFF.

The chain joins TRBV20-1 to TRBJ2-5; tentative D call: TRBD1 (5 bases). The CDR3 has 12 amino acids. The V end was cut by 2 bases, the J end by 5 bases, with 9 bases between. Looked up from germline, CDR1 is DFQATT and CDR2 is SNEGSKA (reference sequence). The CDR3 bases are TGCAGTGCTAGACAGGGTGGGGAGACCCAGTACTTC. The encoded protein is CSARQGGETQYF.

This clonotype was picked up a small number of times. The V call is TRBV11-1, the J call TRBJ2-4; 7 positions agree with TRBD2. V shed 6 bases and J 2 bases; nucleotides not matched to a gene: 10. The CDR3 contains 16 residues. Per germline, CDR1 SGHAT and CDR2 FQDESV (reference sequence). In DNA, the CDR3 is TGTGCCAGCAGTCCCGGGGAGCGGGGTTCCAAAAACATTCAGTACTTC. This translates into CASSPGERGSKNIQYF.

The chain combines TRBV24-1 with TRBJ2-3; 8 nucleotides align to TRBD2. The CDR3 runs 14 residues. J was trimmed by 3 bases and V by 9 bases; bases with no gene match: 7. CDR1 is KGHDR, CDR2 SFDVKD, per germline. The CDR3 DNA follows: TGTGCCACCGGTCCTAGCGGGTCGACAGATACGCAGTATTTT. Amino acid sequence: CATGPSGSTDTQYF.

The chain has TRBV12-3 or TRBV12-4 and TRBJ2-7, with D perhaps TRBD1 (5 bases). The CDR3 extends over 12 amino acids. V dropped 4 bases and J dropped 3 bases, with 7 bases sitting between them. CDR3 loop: CASSSTVYEQYF. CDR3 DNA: TGTGCCAGCAGTTCGACAGTCTACGAGCAGTACTTC.

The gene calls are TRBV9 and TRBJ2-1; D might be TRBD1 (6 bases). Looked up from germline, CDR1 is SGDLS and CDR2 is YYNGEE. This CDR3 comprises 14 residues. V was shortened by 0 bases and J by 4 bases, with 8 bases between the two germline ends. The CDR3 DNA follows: TGTGCCAGCAGCGTAGTGGACAGATACAATGAGCAGTTCTTC. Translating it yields CASSVVDRYNEQFF.

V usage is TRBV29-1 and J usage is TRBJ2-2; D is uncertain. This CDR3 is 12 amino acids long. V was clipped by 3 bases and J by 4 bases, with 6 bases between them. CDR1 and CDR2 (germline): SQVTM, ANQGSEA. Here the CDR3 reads CSVDKFTGELFF. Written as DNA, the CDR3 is TGCAGCGTTGACAAGTTCACCGGGGAGCTGTTTTTT.